One and the same sample provided the 20 T cell receptor beta chains below, sequenced in a study of identifying expanded T cells in peripheral blood. Only in-frame clones appear in the TCRdb table, and some are missing; sequencing was by immunoSEQ multiplex PCR. Of more than 85,000 clones in the sample, around 88% were seen once. The sample consisted of blood. These receptors were collected from a person between 18 and 69 years old in good health.

Details on this clone: Compared with germline, one end of the junction differs, possibly owing to a read error. The chain is built from TRBV29-1 and TRBJ2-7; tentative D call: TRBD2 (6 bases). In germline, CDR1 is SQVTM, CDR2 ANQGSEA. The CDR3 is made up of 9 amino acids. CDR3 sequence (DNA): TGCAGCGGGAGGACTACCGGAGGCTTC. This translates into CSGRTTGGF.

The gene calls are TRBV21-1 and TRBJ1-5. TRBV21-1 is annotated as a pseudogene. CDR3 size: 15 residues. Here the CDR3 DNA reads TGTGCCAGCGGAGGGTGGCAGGGAAGCAATCAGCCCCAGCATTTT. Translated: CASGGWQGSNQPQHF.

This clone was seen more than once but under ten times. This chain uses TRBV29-1 with TRBJ1-5; D gene uncertain. V gave up 6 bases and J gave up 8 bases, with 11 bases separating them. The germline gives CDR1 SQVTM, CDR2 ANQGSEA. The CDR3 length is 11 residues. The CDR3 region has the DNA TGCAGCGTCCTGATGAGGGAGCCCCAGCATTTT. Translated, it gives CSVLMREPQHF.

The chain is built from TRBV2 and TRBJ1-1; 9 positions match TRBD1. The CDR3 has 15 amino acids. Germline loops: CDR1 SNHLY, CDR2 FYNNEI. Germline trimming cut 3 bases from V and 6 bases from J; bases unmatched to any gene: 8. CDR3 amino acids: CASSDLQGAGAEAFF. The DNA of the CDR3 is TGTGCCAGCAGTGATTTACAGGGGGCGGGGGCTGAAGCTTTCTTT.

The rearrangement links TRBV6-4 to TRBJ2-1; D gene uncertain. Germline assignment: CDR1 MRHNA and CDR2 SNTAGT. The CDR3 covers 14 residues. Between the trimmed V and J ends, which lost 0 bases and 6 bases, there was a span of 9 bases. The CDR3 region is CASSDSAGSNEQFF. The CDR3 nucleotides read TGTGCCAGCAGTGACTCGGCAGGCTCCAATGAGCAGTTCTTC.

This rearrangement joins TRBV6-5 to TRBJ1-4; perhaps TRBD1 as D (6 bases). The germline gives CDR1 MNHEY, CDR2 SVGAGI. V shed 0 bases and J shed 6 bases, with 14 bases lying between them. The CDR3 length is 16 residues. The CDR3 sequence is CASSYSGAGAYEKLFF. In DNA form, the CDR3 reads TGTGCCAGCAGTTACTCCGGAGCGGGGGCGTATGAAAAACTGTTTTTT.

This sequence joins TRBV29-1 and TRBJ2-7; D ambiguous. CDR1 and CDR2 (germline): SQVTM, ANQGSEA. The CDR3 runs to 13 residues. V lost 1 base, J lost 2 bases, and 9 bases lay in between. CDR3 sequence reads: CSVEASPTYEQYF. In DNA form, the CDR3 reads TGCAGCGTTGAAGCCTCTCCCACCTACGAGCAGTACTTC.

This chain links TRBV11-3 with TRBJ2-7; D is uncertain. CDR1 and CDR2 (germline): SGHNT, YENEEA. Trimming removed 2 bases from V and 4 bases from J, with 15 bases in between. There are 15 residues in the CDR3. This CDR3 reads CASSLTRGFEYEQYF. CDR3 bases: TGTGCCAGCAGCTTAACCCGAGGCTTCGAATACGAGCAGTACTTC.

The J gene is TRBJ2-5, the V gene TRBV2, with a possible D match to TRBD1 (6 bases). The DNA matches TRBJ2-7 better at its end, which makes the J call doubtful. The CDR3 covers 12 residues. Per the germline V gene, CDR1 is SNHLY and CDR2 is FYNNEI. Here the CDR3 DNA reads TGTGCCAGCGGTGGGACACCTTACGAGCAGTACTTC. Translated, it gives CASGGTPYEQYF.

V gene TRBV6-6 combines with J gene TRBJ1-1; tentative D call: TRBD1 (5 bases). V lost 7 bases and J 1 base, leaving 16 bases between the germline ends. CDR1 MNHNY and CDR2 SVGAGI come from the germline V gene (reference sequence). The CDR3 loop spans 15 amino acids. CDR3 in DNA: TGTGCCAGCACCTTCTCGAAAGGGGAGAACACTGAAGCTTTCTTT. Translated, it gives CASTFSKGENTEAFF.

This chain connects TRBV11-2 to TRBJ2-3, with D perhaps matching TRBD2 (6 bases). CDR1 SGHAT and CDR2 FQNNGV come from the germline V gene. The CDR3 is 19 residues long. Trimming removed 0 bases from V and 4 bases from J, with 23 bases in between. Here the CDR3 DNA reads TGTGCCAGCAGCTTAGATCGCCCCTCATGGGGGTCGGGGGCAGATACGCAGTATTTT. This codes for CASSLDRPSWGSGADTQYF.

The J gene is TRBJ1-2, the V gene TRBV9, with D possibly being TRBD1 (5 bases). V was pared by 0 bases and J by 2 bases, with 11 bases between. The CDR3 loop spans 15 amino acids. Germline V gives CDR1 SGDLS, CDR2 YYNGEE. For the CDR3, the DNA is TGTGCCAGCAGCGTAGAAGGGTGGGGCAACTATGGCTACACCTTC. Amino acid sequence: CASSVEGWGNYGYTF. The full variable domain, with the rest looked up from reference TRBV9 and TRBJ1-2, is DSGVTQTPKHLITATGQRVTLRCSPRSGDLSVYWYQQSLDQGLQFLIQYYNGEERAKGNILERFSAQQFPDLHSELNLSSLELGDSALYFCASSVEGWGNYGYTFGSGTRLTVV.

The rearrangement uses TRBV5-4 and TRBJ1-2, with D unclear. Trimming took off 4 bases at V and 6 bases at J, with 22 bases between the two ends. CDR1 SGHNT and CDR2 YYREEE come from the germline V gene (reference sequence). CDR3 length: 16 residues. CDR3 sequence: CASSPALDDGTDGYTF. CDR3 nucleotides: TGTGCCAGCAGCCCCGCCCTGGACGACGGCACGGATGGCTACACCTTC.

The V and J genes are TRBV7-6 and TRBJ2-7; weak D call: TRBD2 (6 bases). The CDR3 covers 14 residues. Trimming cost V 3 bases and J 3 bases, with 12 bases left between them. In germline, CDR1 is SGHVS, CDR2 FNYEAQ. The CDR3 loop reads CASSLGGSLYEQYF. The CDR3 nucleotides read TGTGCCAGCAGCTTGGGAGGCAGCCTCTACGAGCAGTACTTC.

The chain combines TRBV18 with TRBJ2-3, with D perhaps TRBD1 or TRBD2 (5 bases each). This CDR3 has 14 residues. Trimming removed 3 bases at V and 0 bases at J, with 7 bases between. Looked up from germline, CDR1 is KGHSH and CDR2 is LQKENI. The CDR3 region is CASSPGASTDTQYF. The CDR3 DNA is TGTGCCAGCTCACCCGGGGCTAGCACAGATACGCAGTATTTT.

The V and J genes are TRBV21-1 and TRBJ2-2; the DNA was not compared with TRBD2, the D call given in the table. TRBV21-1 is a pseudogene locus. CDR3 length: 14 residues. The CDR3 reads CASSPGGCDGELFF. CDR3 bases: TGTGCCAGCAGCCCGGGGGGGTGCGACGGGGAGCTGTTTTTT.

The genes are TRBV29-1 and TRBJ1-2; no clear D gene. Looked up from germline, CDR1 is SQVTM and CDR2 is ANQGSEA. Trimming removed 7 bases from V and 2 bases from J, with 11 bases in between. CDR3 size: 12 residues. The CDR3 sequence is CSGWVTNYGYTF. CDR3 nucleotides: TGCAGCGGGTGGGTCACCAACTATGGCTACACCTTC.

The V gene is TRBV5-1, the J gene TRBJ2-5; no clear D gene. With 1 base removed from V and 1 base from J, the gap between germline ends came to 8 bases. The CDR3 has 14 amino acids. Germline values: CDR1 SGHRS, CDR2 YFSETQ. The DNA of the CDR3 is TGCGCCAGCAGCTTGATCACAGTCCAAGAGACCCAGTACTTC. Its translation is CASSLITVQETQYF.

The table lists this clone with a count of one. The J gene is TRBJ1-5, the V gene TRBV6-5; no clear D. CDR3 length: 15 residues. From germline, CDR1 is MNHEY and CDR2 SVGAGI. Trimming took off 2 bases at V and 5 bases at J, with 13 bases between the two ends. CDR3: CASSYGPPIDQPQHF. The CDR3 nucleotides are TGTGCCAGCAGTTACGGACCCCCGATAGATCAGCCCCAGCATTTT.

The gene calls are TRBV28 and TRBJ2-5; TRBD2 agrees at 12 bases. The CDR3 has 15 residues. V lost 5 bases and J lost 6; bases outside the gene matches: 7. The germline CDR1 and CDR2 sequences are MDHEN and SYDVKM. In nucleotides, the CDR3 is TGTGCCAGCAGTGCTAGCGGGAGGGCTGGGAAGACCCAGTACTTC. Amino acids: CASSASGRAGKTQYF.